The sequence of this TCR beta chain was determined in a study of cytomegalovirus exposure and HLA in healthy donors. Amplification used 60 Vbeta primers and 13 Jbeta primers. Libraries were prepared by immunoSEQ multiplex PCR; TCRdb keeps only in-frame clonotypes and omits some of them. This sample has around 180,000 clones, with approximately 84% found just once. The table lists this clone with a count of one. Looked up from germline, CDR1 is MDHEN and CDR2 is SYDVKM. Trimming stripped 6 bases from V and 3 bases from J, with 11 bases between. The CDR3 has 13 residues. This sequence originates from a girl aged 10 to 17 in good health and CMV-seropositive. Sequencing was carried out using PBMCs. The gene calls are TRBV28 and TRBJ1-1; D unclear. CDR3 DNA: TGTGCCAGCAGCCGACGGACTGACACTGAAGCTTTCTTT. As protein: CASSRRTDTEAFF.